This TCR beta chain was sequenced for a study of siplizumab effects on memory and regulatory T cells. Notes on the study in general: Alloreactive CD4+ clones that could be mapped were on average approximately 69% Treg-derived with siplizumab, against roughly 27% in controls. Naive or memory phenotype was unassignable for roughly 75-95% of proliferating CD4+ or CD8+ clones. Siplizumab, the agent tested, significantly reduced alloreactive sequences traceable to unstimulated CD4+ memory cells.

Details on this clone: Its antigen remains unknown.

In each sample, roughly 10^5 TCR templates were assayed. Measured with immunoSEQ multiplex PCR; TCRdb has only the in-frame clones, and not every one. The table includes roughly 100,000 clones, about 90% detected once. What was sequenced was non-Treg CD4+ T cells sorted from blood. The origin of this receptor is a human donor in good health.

The CDR3 is CAADRTGGHSYEQYF. Written as DNA, the CDR3 is TGTGCCGCAGATCGGACAGGGGGCCATTCCTACGAGCAGTACTTC. The V and J genes are TRBV6-1 and TRBJ2-7; the match to TRBD1 covers 11 bases. Looked up from germline, CDR1 is MNHNS and CDR2 is SASEGT. After removal of 11 bases from V and 1 base from J, the junction contained 10 bases not matched to a gene. The CDR3 sequence is 15 residues long.